These T cell receptor beta chains were read from a single sample in a study of blood T cell repertoires in COVID-19. The data were produced by immunoSEQ multiplex PCR, yet TCRdb's version contains in-frame clones alone and is incomplete. The sample holds 100,000 or so clones, roughly nine tenths seen once. The sample taken for sequencing was peripheral blood. The origin of the receptors is a man aged 50-60 years with acute or convalescent COVID-19. Both conserved end residues are part of each CDR3. The D gene is left open where the match is weak. Clone size is stated in some rows and not others, as once, few, many or a class when expanded.

size	V	D	J	CDR3	DNA
-	TRBV19	-	TRBJ1-1	CASSIVSNTEAFF	TGTGCCAGTAGTATAGTTAGTAACACTGAAGCTTTCTTT
-	TRBV6-1	-	TRBJ1-4	CASSEDIVRGKKLFF	TGTGCCAGCAGTGAAGACATCGTTCGGGGAAAAAAACTGTTTTTT
-	TRBV6-1	TRBD2	TRBJ2-1	CASSEVWAGDDEQFF	TGTGCCAGCAGTGAAGTATGGGCGGGGGACGATGAGCAGTTCTTC
-	TRBV20-1	TRBD1	TRBJ2-5	CSLTGGETQYF	TGCAGTCTGACAGGGGGAGAGACCCAGTACTTC
-	TRBV6-6	-	TRBJ1-1	CASSSPGVNTEAFF	TGTGCCAGCAGTTCCCCGGGGGTAAACACTGAAGCTTTCTTT
-	TRBV6-5	TRBD2	TRBJ2-1	CASSPGLASDEQFF	TGTGCCAGCAGCCCGGGACTAGCGAGCGATGAGCAGTTCTTC
-	TRBV5-5	TRBD1	TRBJ1-1	CASSINRGGTEAFF	TGTGCCAGCAGCATCAACAGGGGCGGCACTGAAGCTTTCTTT
-	TRBV7-2	-	TRBJ1-2	CASSSEGVGGYTF	TGTGCCAGCAGCTCCGAGGGGGTGGGTGGCTACACCTTC
-	TRBV5-6	-	TRBJ1-1	CASSSAFQGHEAFF	TGTGCCAGCAGCTCGGCATTCCAGGGGCATGAAGCTTTCTTT
-	TRBV19	-	TRBJ1-5	CASSTPEMAQHF	TGTGCCAGTAGTACCCCCGAGATGGCCCAGCATTTT
-	TRBV5-4	TRBD1	TRBJ1-1	CASSLRQGSEAFF	TGTGCCAGCAGCCTTAGACAGGGCTCTGAAGCTTTCTTT
-	TRBV14	-	TRBJ2-3	CASSQVIQDTQYF	TGTGCCAGCAGCCAAGTGATTCAGGATACGCAGTATTTT
-	TRBV19	TRBD1	TRBJ1-3	CASIGDRGHRGNTIYF	TGTGCCAGTATTGGGGACAGGGGACACCGTGGAAACACCATATATTTT
-	TRBV7-2	TRBD1	TRBJ2-1	CASSSDRRNEQFF	TGTGCCAGCAGCTCGGACAGGCGGAATGAGCAGTTCTTC
-	TRBV11-2	TRBD1	TRBJ2-5	CASSSMTGGETQYF	TGTGCCAGCAGCTCGATGACAGGGGGAGAGACCCAGTACTTC
-	TRBV5-1	TRBD1	TRBJ2-7	CASSYRDRPPYEQYF	TGCGCCAGCAGCTATCGGGACAGACCTCCCTACGAGCAGTACTTC
once	TRBV2	TRBD1	TRBJ1-5	CASRKEGQGEQPQHF	TGTGCCAGCAGAAAAGAGGGACAGGGAGAACAGCCCCAGCATTTT
-	TRBV7-3	TRBD1	TRBJ1-6	CASSLNRGPNSPLHF	TGTGCCAGCAGCTTAAACAGGGGACCTAATTCACCCCTCCACTTT
-	TRBV12-3/TRBV12-4	-	TRBJ2-7	CASSLRDNGEQYF	TGTGCCAGCAGTTTAAGGGACAACGGGGAGCAGTACTTC
-	TRBV3-1/TRBV3-2	-	TRBJ2-2	CASSQGTRGGELFF	TGTGCCAGCAGCCAAGGGACAAGGGGCGGGGAGCTGTTTTTT
once	TRBV25-1	-	TRBJ1-1	CASAEGGIEAFF	TGTGCCAGCGCGGAGGGAGGAATTGAAGCTTTCTTT
-	TRBV5-1	TRBD1	TRBJ2-1	CAGSLGTGFGTYRESSYNEQFF	TGCGCCGGCAGCTTGGGGACAGGGTTCGGGACATATAGGGAAAGCTCCTACAATGAGCAGTTCTTC
-	TRBV5-5	TRBD2	TRBJ2-3	CASSMTSGGALSTDTQYF	TGTGCCAGCAGCATGACTAGCGGGGGGGCCTTAAGCACAGATACGCAGTATTTT
-	TRBV5-8	-	TRBJ1-3	CASSLLEPVSGNTIYF	TGTGCCAGCAGCCTACTGGAGCCCGTCTCTGGAAACACCATATATTTT
-	TRBV3-1/TRBV3-2	TRBD1	TRBJ2-7	CASSQGGSGTGDYEQYF	TGTGCCAGCAGCCAAGGTGGATCCGGGACAGGGGACTACGAGCAGTACTTC
-	TRBV7-2	TRBD1	TRBJ1-1	CASSLRGRGGEAFF	TGTGCCAGCAGCTTAAGGGGGCGCGGAGGTGAAGCTTTCTTT
-	TRBV20-1	TRBD1	TRBJ1-5	CSASGQGEPQHF	TGCAGTGCTAGTGGGCAGGGGGAGCCCCAGCATTTT
-	TRBV6-5	-	TRBJ2-7	CASRDRQVPYEQYF	TGTGCCAGCAGGGATAGACAGGTACCCTACGAGCAGTACTTC
-	TRBV11-2	-	TRBJ2-5	CASSFGQGREETQYF	TGTGCCAGCAGCTTCGGTCAGGGCAGAGAAGAGACCCAGTACTTC
-	TRBV7-9	TRBD1	TRBJ1-2	CASSSPGTGGNGYTF	TGTGCCAGCAGCTCCCCCGGGACAGGGGGGAATGGCTACACCTTC
-	TRBV3-1/TRBV3-2	TRBD1	TRBJ1-1	CASSHRDRGEAFF	TGTGCCAGCAGCCACCGGGACAGGGGGGAAGCTTTCTTT
-	TRBV7-9	-	TRBJ2-3	CASSFPSVDFEDTQYF	TGTGCCAGCAGCTTCCCCTCGGTGGACTTTGAAGATACGCAGTATTTT
-	TRBV3-1/TRBV3-2	TRBD1	TRBJ2-2	CASSRTDRGDTGELFF	TGTGCCAGCAGCCGGACGGACAGGGGCGACACCGGGGAGCTGTTTTTT
-	TRBV5-5	TRBD2	TRBJ2-3	CASSFLAGTSTDTQYF	TGTGCCAGCAGCTTCTTAGCGGGCACTAGCACAGATACGCAGTATTTT
-	TRBV5-1	TRBD1	TRBJ1-4	CASSKGQGNEEKLFF	TGCGCCAGCAGCAAGGGACAGGGGAACGAGGAAAAACTGTTTTTT
few	TRBV28	TRBD1	TRBJ1-2	CASSPGTGLNYGYTF	TGTGCCAGCAGTCCTGGGACAGGGTTAAACTATGGCTACACCTTC
once	TRBV5-1	-	TRBJ1-4	CASSLDGTTNEKLFF	TGCGCCAGCAGCTTGGACGGGACAACTAATGAAAAACTGTTTTTT
-	TRBV7-9	TRBD2	TRBJ2-5	CASSLASGEPQYF	TGTGCCAGCAGCCTTGCTAGCGGGGAGCCCCAGTACTTC
-	TRBV5-6	-	TRBJ2-4	CASSPKGAALIQYF	TGTGCCAGCAGCCCTAAAGGGGCAGCCCTCATTCAGTACTTC
-	TRBV11-1	TRBD1	TRBJ1-6	CASSTPGGTVNSPLHF	TGTGCCAGCAGCACGCCTGGCGGGACAGTCAATTCACCCCTCCACTTT
once	TRBV19	-	TRBJ1-4	CASSMSGNKNEKLFF	TGTGCCAGTAGTATGTCAGGGAATAAAAATGAAAAACTGTTTTTT
-	TRBV19	TRBD1	TRBJ2-6	CASSIRQGSGANVLTF	TGTGCCAGTAGTATCCGACAGGGTTCTGGGGCCAACGTCCTGACTTTC
-	TRBV27	-	TRBJ1-5	CASSLSGGGNQPQHF	TGTGCCAGCAGTTTATCGGGGGGGGGCAATCAGCCCCAGCATTTT
-	TRBV10-2	TRBD1	TRBJ2-7	CASRQTGYEQYF	TGCGCCAGCAGGCAGACAGGGTACGAGCAGTACTTC
once	TRBV5-1	-	TRBJ2-5	CASSSFGQIQETQYF	TGCGCCAGCAGCTCCTTCGGACAGATCCAAGAGACCCAGTACTTC
-	TRBV3-1/TRBV3-2	-	TRBJ1-6	CASSYKLIGSPLHF	TGTGCCAGCAGCTATAAACTAATCGGTTCACCCCTCCACTTT
-	TRBV5-5	TRBD1	TRBJ1-6	CASSLSTGESPLHF	TGTGCCAGCAGCTTGTCCACAGGGGAATCACCCCTCCACTTT
-	TRBV28	TRBD1	TRBJ1-1	CASRASGTGGLNTEAFF	TGTGCCAGCAGGGCGTCCGGGACAGGGGGCTTGAACACTGAAGCTTTCTTT
-	TRBV5-6	TRBD1	TRBJ1-4	CASSLRDSEKLFF	TGTGCCAGCAGCTTGCGGGACAGTGAAAAACTGTTTTTT
-	TRBV7-9	-	TRBJ2-7	CASSLSSEQYF	TGTGCCAGCAGCTTATCGTCCGAGCAGTACTTC
-	TRBV6-6	TRBD2	TRBJ2-7	CASLGLADEQYF	TGTGCCAGCCTCGGACTAGCGGACGAGCAGTACTTC
-	TRBV6-2/TRBV6-3	-	TRBJ1-2	CASSYLSGLNGYTF	TGTGCCAGCAGTTACTTGTCGGGGTTGAATGGCTACACCTTC
-	TRBV4-3	TRBD1	TRBJ1-2	CASSQDRQGHGYTF	TGCGCCAGCAGCCAAGATCGACAGGGTCATGGCTACACCTTC
-	TRBV27	-	TRBJ2-5	CASSPSGTPGGSQETQYF	TGTGCCAGCAGTCCATCCGGGACACCGGGTGGGTCCCAAGAGACCCAGTACTTC
-	TRBV11-2	TRBD1	TRBJ2-1	CASSRRQGSDNEQFF	TGTGCCAGCAGCCGACGACAGGGGTCCGACAATGAGCAGTTCTTC
-	TRBV5-6	TRBD1	TRBJ2-5	CASSPLGSTGKGPGTQYF	TGTGCCAGCAGCCCCTTGGGGTCGACAGGGAAAGGGCCCGGGACCCAGTACTTC
-	TRBV3-1/TRBV3-2	TRBD1	TRBJ2-7	CASSQENRGGEQYF	TGTGCCAGCAGCCAAGAAAACAGGGGTGGCGAGCAGTACTTC
-	TRBV4-3	TRBD1	TRBJ2-7	CASSQDSGQVSEQYF	TGCGCCAGCAGCCAAGATTCCGGACAGGTTTCCGAGCAGTACTTC
-	TRBV7-2	TRBD2	TRBJ2-1	CASSAGLGLEQFF	TGTGCCAGCAGCGCCGGACTAGGACTAGAGCAGTTCTTC
-	TRBV10-2	TRBD1	TRBJ1-2	CASSDGTGPISGYTF	TGCGCCAGCAGTGACGGGACAGGCCCCATTTCTGGCTACACCTTC